The rows below give T cell receptor beta chains drawn from one sample of a study of blood T cell repertoires in COVID-19. The assay was immunoSEQ multiplex PCR, and TCRdb's table has in-frame clones only and misses some. The sample shows 290,000 or so clones, roughly four fifths of them seen only once. Sequencing was carried out using PBMCs or T cells enriched from blood (not recorded which). Every receptor here comes from a middle-aged man who had been exposed to COVID-19. The CDR3 runs from the conserved cysteine through the conserved F or W. A D gene is named only where the DNA matches it firmly. Where a row states a size, it is once, few, many or the class of an expanded clone; other rows omit it.

.,TRBV20-1,.,TRBJ2-5,TGCAGTGTCCAGACTAGGGAGACCCAGTACTTC,CSVQTRETQYF
.,TRBV7-9,TRBD1,TRBJ1-4,TGTGCCAGCAGCTGGACAGGGCGAGGCGAAAAACTGTTTTTT,CASSWTGRGEKLFF
few,TRBV5-1,.,TRBJ1-2,TGCGCCTCCGCTTCCATCCAGGCCCCTTATGGCTACACCTTC,CASASIQAPYGYTF
.,TRBV12-3/TRBV12-4,.,TRBJ2-3,TGTGCCAGCAGTTCGACTCATACGCAGTATTTT,CASSSTHTQYF
.,TRBV3-1/TRBV3-2,TRBD2,TRBJ2-3,TGTGCCAGCAGCCAAGCCCTCGGGGGGGACACAGATACGCAGTATTTT,CASSQALGGDTDTQYF
.,TRBV6-5,.,TRBJ2-7,TGTGCCAGCAGGGAGCGAGCCTACGAGCAGTACTTC,CASRERAYEQYF
few,TRBV6-6,TRBD2,TRBJ2-7,TGTGCCAGCGGGAGCCTAGCGGACTCCTACGAGCAGTACTTC,CASGSLADSYEQYF
.,TRBV6-5,TRBD2,TRBJ2-1,TGTGCCAGCAGTTACTTTGCCAGCGGGAGTGGTGAGCAGTTCTTC,CASSYFASGSGEQFF
.,TRBV6-1,.,TRBJ2-5,TGTGCCAGCAGTGAAAATAGGGGTCGGGAGACCCAGTACTTC,CASSENRGRETQYF
.,TRBV5-1,TRBD1,TRBJ2-3,TGCGCCAGCAGCTTGGAGGGCAGGGGGACAGATACGCAGTATTTT,CASSLEGRGTDTQYF
.,TRBV12-3/TRBV12-4,.,TRBJ1-2,TGTGCCAGCAGAGGGGACTATGGCTACACCTTC,CASRGDYGYTF
few,TRBV25-1,.,TRBJ2-1,TGTGCCAGCAGTGAATCCCCCGGACTTTTTGAGCAGTTCTTC,CASSESPGLFEQFF
.,TRBV19,.,TRBJ1-1,TGTGCCAGCTCTGCTACAGGGTTGAGGACTGAAGCTTTCTTT,CASSATGLRTEAFF
.,TRBV5-1,TRBD1,TRBJ2-5,TGCGCCAGCAGCTTGGAACAGGGGGTGGAGACCCAGTACTTC,CASSLEQGVETQYF
few,TRBV19,.,TRBJ1-4,TGTGCCAGTAGTATCGGACAAACAACTAATGAAAAACTGTTTTTT,CASSIGQTTNEKLFF
.,TRBV10-3,TRBD1,TRBJ1-1,TGTGCCACTGGAACAGGGGCGAACACTGAAGCTTTCTTT,CATGTGANTEAFF
.,TRBV12-5,.,TRBJ2-6,TGTGCTAGTGGTCCCTCGGGGGCCAACGTCCTGACTTTC,CASGPSGANVLTF
.,TRBV27,.,TRBJ2-3,TGTGCCAGCAGTTTGGAGCGGAGCACAGATACGCAGTATTTT,CASSLERSTDTQYF
.,TRBV29-1,.,TRBJ2-2,TGCAGCGTTAGGGAGGCTGCGAACACCGGGGAGCTGTTTTTT,CSVREAANTGELFF
.,TRBV18,.,TRBJ1-1,TGTGCCAGCTCACCCTACCCTCCCCGGGACACTGAAGCTTTCTTT,CASSPYPPRDTEAFF
.,TRBV7-9,TRBD1,TRBJ1-4,TGTGCCAGCAGCCCAGGGGGTAGTCCTAATGAAAAACTGTTTTTT,CASSPGGSPNEKLFF
.,TRBV7-9,.,TRBJ1-2,TGTGCCAGCCGTCGCACGGTAGATGGCTACACCTTC,CASRRTVDGYTF
.,TRBV7-9,.,TRBJ2-1,TGTGCCAGCAGCTTCACTTGGCGGGAAGACAATGAGCAGTTCTTC,CASSFTWREDNEQFF
few,TRBV7-9,.,TRBJ2-7,TGTGCCAGCAGCATGGACAGTCCTAGGGACTACGAGCAGTACTTC,CASSMDSPRDYEQYF
once,TRBV18,TRBD2,TRBJ2-1,TGTGCCAGCTCCCGACTAGCGGGAGTGGGAAATGAGCAGTTCTTC,CASSRLAGVGNEQFF
.,TRBV18,.,TRBJ2-3,TGTGCCAGCTTCCAAAACCAAGCGTCCGCAGATACGCAGTATTTT,CASFQNQASADTQYF
.,TRBV27,TRBD1,TRBJ2-1,TGTGCCAGCAGTCTCGACAGGGTAGGAGACAATGAGCAGTTCTTC,CASSLDRVGDNEQFF
.,TRBV27,TRBD2,TRBJ2-1,TGTGCCAGCAGCTTCCCGGGACTAGCGGGGAATGAGCAGTTCTTC,CASSFPGLAGNEQFF
few,TRBV30,TRBD2,TRBJ2-7,TGTGCCTGGATGTCTAGCGGAGCTACCGAGCAGTACTTC,CAWMSSGATEQYF